The 28 T cell receptor beta chains below come from one sample, sequenced in a study of blood T cell repertoires in COVID-19. This table comes from immunoSEQ multiplex PCR, and its TCRdb copy is limited to in-frame clones, with some not included. This table holds 150,000 to 200,000 clones, less than 90% found once. Sequenced: peripheral blood. These receptors were taken from a woman in her sixties or seventies with COVID-19, enrolled during active disease.

The rearrangement links TRBV18 to TRBJ1-5; perhaps TRBD1 as D (6 bases). Germline-derived CDR1 and CDR2 are KGHSH and LQKENI. This CDR3 is 14 amino acids long. V lost 3 bases to trimming and J lost 5 bases, with 11 bases between them. CDR3 residues: CASSPGQIHQPQHF. As DNA, the CDR3 is TGTGCCAGCTCACCGGGACAAATCCATCAGCCCCAGCATTTT.

The J gene is TRBJ2-1, the V gene TRBV3-1 (or the pseudogene TRBV3-2); D is uncertain. CDR3 size: 13 residues. V was shortened by 8 bases and J by 4 bases, with 12 bases between the two germline ends. Germline V lookup: CDR1 LGHDT, CDR2 YNNKEL (reference sequence). CDR3 in amino acids: CASGPTDYNEQFF. The CDR3 coding sequence is TGTGCCAGCGGCCCTACAGATTACAATGAGCAGTTCTTC.

The rearrangement joins TRBV9 to TRBJ1-5; 7 positions match TRBD1. Losses at the gene ends were 2 bases for V and 7 bases for J; bases not matched to a gene: 9. Looked up from germline, CDR1 is SGDLS and CDR2 is YYNGEE. The CDR3 runs to 15 residues. CDR3 region: CASSVGTGAGQPQHF. The CDR3 DNA follows: TGTGCCAGCAGCGTCGGTACAGGGGCGGGACAGCCCCAGCATTTT.

The rearrangement uses TRBV6-4 and TRBJ2-3; D may be TRBD2 (6 bases). Trimming took 3 bases from V and 7 from J, leaving 14 bases between them. Germline loops: CDR1 MRHNA, CDR2 SNTAGT. The CDR3 runs to 14 residues. CDR3 nucleotide sequence: TGTGCCAGCAGTGAAAAGGAGGGCACGAATACGCAGTATTTT. This codes for CASSEKEGTNTQYF.

This clone appeared once. V usage is TRBV11-2 and J usage is TRBJ2-3; 7 nucleotides line up with TRBD2. V dropped 5 bases and J dropped 4; count of bases not matched to a gene: 18. The CDR3 extends over 18 amino acids. CDR1 SGHAT and CDR2 FQNNGV come from the germline V gene. The CDR3 DNA reads TGTGCCAGCAGCCCCAGAGTAGAACGGGACTACCCGTCAGATACGCAGTATTTT. This translates into CASSPRVERDYPSDTQYF.

The chain has TRBV11-3 and TRBJ2-1; D gene ambiguous. The ends were cut back, 0 bases at V and 1 base at J, with 7 bases in the middle. This CDR3 has 15 amino acids. Germline lookup yields CDR1 SGHNT and CDR2 YENEEA. CDR3 DNA sequence: TGTGCCAGCAGCTTAGATGCTAGTTCCTACAATGAGCAGTTCTTC. It encodes CASSLDASSYNEQFF.

V and J are TRBV6-5 and TRBJ1-2; D uncertain. Germline V gene lookup returns CDR1 MNHEY and CDR2 SVGAGI. Trimming removed 2 bases at V and 4 bases at J, with 8 bases between. The CDR3 length is 13 residues. CDR3: CASSYPGFYGYTF. CDR3 coding DNA: TGTGCCAGCAGTTACCCGGGATTCTATGGCTACACCTTC.

The V call is TRBV5-4, the J call TRBJ1-2; 9 bases align to TRBD1. The V gene end was trimmed by 4 bases and the J gene end by 2 bases; junction bases not matched to a gene: 3. The length of the CDR3 is 14 residues. Germline V gene lookup returns CDR1 SGHNT and CDR2 YYREEE (reference sequence). CDR3 coding DNA: TGTGCCAGCAGCCGACAGGGGGGAAACTATGGCTACACCTTC. Encoded protein: CASSRQGGNYGYTF.

As to this clone: Other DNA sequences of this sample code for an identical CDR3. The chain couples TRBV6-1 to TRBJ1-3, with no clear D. Trimming left V 2 bases short and J 0 bases short, with 8 bases between. CDR1 and CDR2 (germline): MNHNS, SASEGT. The CDR3 runs 15 residues. The CDR3 here is CASSELRDSGNTIYF. The CDR3, as DNA: TGTGCCAGCAGTGAACTGAGGGACTCTGGAAACACCATATATTTT.

V gene TRBV7-9 combines with J gene TRBJ1-5; 7 bases align to TRBD1. V shed 1 base, J shed 4 bases, and the junction held 7 bases outside the gene matches. Germline V lookup: CDR1 SEHNR, CDR2 FQNEAQ (reference sequence). The CDR3 loop spans 16 amino acids. CDR3 loop: CASSLGQGGGNQPQHF. The CDR3 nucleotides read TGTGCCAGCAGCTTAGGACAGGGTGGGGGAAATCAGCCCCAGCATTTT.

The rearrangement links TRBV7-8 to TRBJ1-1; D not certain. The CDR3 consists of 13 residues. Germline CDR1 SGHVS, CDR2 FQNEAQ. V was clipped by 2 bases and J by 1 base, with 5 bases between them. CDR3 in amino acids: CASSLSSNTEAFF. The CDR3 coding sequence is TGTGCCAGCAGCTTAAGCTCGAACACTGAAGCTTTCTTT.

The V call is TRBV6-5, the J call TRBJ1-6, with D possibly TRBD1 on 6 matching bases. V lost 6 bases, J lost 5 bases, and 14 bases lay in between. Germline V gene lookup returns CDR1 MNHEY and CDR2 SVGAGI. The CDR3 runs to 15 residues. CDR3 nucleotide sequence: TGTGCCAGCAGGGCAGGGGCTGGCGATAATTCACCCCTCCACTTT. This encodes CASRAGAGDNSPLHF.

The J gene is TRBJ2-7, the V gene TRBV2, with D perhaps matching TRBD2 (6 bases). V was clipped by 6 bases and J by 0 bases, with 12 bases between them. This CDR3 has 14 amino acids. CDR1 is SNHLY, CDR2 FYNNEI, per germline. CDR3 region: CASRRFGSSYEQYF. CDR3 DNA: TGTGCCAGCAGAAGGTTCGGGAGCTCCTACGAGCAGTACTTC.

This chain joins TRBV4-1 and TRBJ1-2; D is ambiguous. This CDR3 contains 14 residues. The germline V gene has CDR1 MGHRA and CDR2 YSYEKL. Trimming left V 11 bases short and J 4 bases short, with 20 bases between. CDR3 coding DNA: TGCGCCGGTGGGAGGGCAGACGATGGCTATGGCTACACCTTC. This sequence encodes CAGGRADDGYGYTF.

CDR3 sequence (DNA): TGTGCCAGCAGTTTGGATGGACAGGGGCCTGGTGGCTACACCTTC. Translation: CASSLDGQGPGGYTF. The chain recombines TRBV28 with TRBJ1-2; 9 bases fit TRBD1. The CDR3 runs 15 residues. Germline loops: CDR1 MDHEN, CDR2 SYDVKM. The V segment lost 3 bases and the J segment 7 bases; nucleotides outside the gene matches: 9.

The CDR3 sequence: CASSPWGGTEAFF. CDR3 bases: TGTGCCAGCAGCCCTTGGGGGGGGACTGAAGCTTTCTTT. This rearrangement joins TRBV5-6 to TRBJ1-1; possibly TRBD1 for D (5 bases). The V and J ends lost 4 bases and 5 bases respectively, with 12 bases between them. In germline, CDR1 is SGHDT, CDR2 YYEEEE. The CDR3 is 13 residues long.

The chain joins TRBV2 to TRBJ1-4; weak D call: TRBD1 (6 bases). Germline loops: CDR1 SNHLY, CDR2 FYNNEI. Trimming pared 3 bases from V and 7 bases from J, leaving 9 bases between. The CDR3 covers 13 residues. The CDR3, as DNA: TGTGCCAGCAGTGAGGGGGCAGGTGAAAAACTGTTTTTT. This encodes CASSEGAGEKLFF.

V and J are TRBV27 and TRBJ2-7; D call uncertain. Trimming removed 3 bases from V and 1 base from J, with 7 bases in between. This CDR3 region has 13 residues. Germline CDR1 and CDR2: MNHEY and SMNVEV (reference sequence). CDR3 residues: CASSFMSSYEQYF. The CDR3 nucleotides read TGTGCCAGCAGTTTTATGAGTTCCTACGAGCAGTACTTC.

This rearrangement joins TRBV30 to TRBJ1-6; 7 positions match TRBD1. Germline CDR1 reads GTSNPN; CDR2 reads SVGIG (reference sequence). Losses at the gene ends were 3 bases for V and 8 bases for J; bases not matched to a gene: 4. The CDR3 extends over 13 amino acids. CDR3 amino acids: CAWSTGEDSPLHF. CDR3 nucleotides: TGTGCCTGGAGCACAGGGGAGGATTCACCCCTCCACTTT.

This chain links TRBV28 with TRBJ1-2; 9 nucleotides line up with TRBD1. Germline V gives CDR1 MDHEN, CDR2 SYDVKM. The CDR3 is 17 amino acids. The junction had 16 bases not matched to a gene; V was cut back by 5 bases and J by 6 bases. CDR3 protein: CASSPGDRVRAGHGYTF. The DNA of the CDR3 is TGTGCCAGCAGTCCGGGGGACAGGGTCAGGGCTGGGCATGGCTACACCTTC.

This chain connects TRBV5-1 to TRBJ2-1, with TRBD2 identical over 11 bases. The V and J ends lost 2 bases and 3 bases, in that order; junction bases with no gene match: 1. Germline loops: CDR1 SGHRS, CDR2 YFSETQ. The CDR3 runs to 15 residues. The CDR3 here is CASSLGTSGYNEQFF. The CDR3, as DNA: TGCGCCAGCAGCTTAGGGACTAGCGGCTACAATGAGCAGTTCTTC.

V and J are TRBV3-1 (or the pseudogene TRBV3-2) and TRBJ2-1; TRBD2 aligns across 9 bases. Germline assignment: CDR1 LGHDT and CDR2 YNNKEL (reference sequence). The length of the CDR3 is 16 residues. The V segment lost 4 bases and the J segment 3 bases; nucleotides outside the gene matches: 7. CDR3 bases: TGTGCCAGCAGCCCGGTAGCGGGGGCCCTCTACAATGAGCAGTTCTTC. Residues: CASSPVAGALYNEQFF.

This clone was counted a few times. The chain recombines TRBV21-1 with TRBJ2-2; TRBD1 is the table's D call, not checked against the DNA. TRBV21-1 is a listed pseudogene. This CDR3 region has 11 residues. The DNA of the CDR3 is TGTGCCAGCAGGGGCCGTCGTGGGCTGTTTTTT. Translation: CASRGRRGLFF.

This clone was seen a single time. V gene TRBV11-1 combines with J gene TRBJ1-1, with 8 bases lining up with TRBD1. V dropped 5 bases and J dropped 1; count of bases not matched to a gene: 3. The CDR3 spans 14 residues. The germline V gene has CDR1 SGHAT and CDR2 FQDESV (reference sequence). The CDR3 region has the DNA TGTGCCAGCAGCCGAGGGACAGGGAACACTGAAGCTTTCTTT. This sequence encodes CASSRGTGNTEAFF.

This rearrangement joins TRBV10-2 to TRBJ1-6; a weak D match, TRBD1 (6 bases). Trimming left V 6 bases short and J 6 bases short, with 9 bases between. The CDR3 totals 13 residues. The germline V gene encodes CDR1 WSHSY and CDR2 SAAADI. The CDR3 coding sequence is TGCGCCAGCAGAGGACAGAGTAATTCACCCCTCCACTTT. Its protein is CASRGQSNSPLHF.

The V and J genes are TRBV28 and TRBJ2-7, with TRBD1 matching 9 bases. Per the germline V gene, CDR1 is MDHEN and CDR2 is SYDVKM. J gave up 4 bases and V 4 bases, and 8 bases lay outside the gene matches. The CDR3 is 15 amino acids. CDR3 sequence (DNA): TGTGCCAGCAGTTCAACCGGGACAGGGAGGTACGAGCAGTACTTC. This sequence encodes CASSSTGTGRYEQYF.

The rearrangement uses TRBV28 and TRBJ2-7; 7 bases are a match to TRBD2. Looked up from germline, CDR1 is MDHEN and CDR2 is SYDVKM. Losses at the gene ends were 1 base for V and 9 bases for J; bases not matched to a gene: 9. This CDR3 contains 14 residues. This chain's CDR3 is CASSLYQREALQYF. CDR3 nucleotide sequence: TGTGCCAGCAGTTTATATCAGCGGGAAGCCTTGCAGTACTTC.

The gene calls are TRBV11-2 and TRBJ1-2; perhaps TRBD1 as D (5 bases). Trimming removed 0 bases at V and 8 bases at J, with 10 bases between. CDR1 and CDR2 from the germline V gene are SGHAT and FQNNGV. The CDR3 sequence is 13 residues long. The CDR3 DNA reads as TGTGCCAGCAGCTTAGATCGTCAGGGAGGCTACACCTTC. Protein product: CASSLDRQGGYTF.